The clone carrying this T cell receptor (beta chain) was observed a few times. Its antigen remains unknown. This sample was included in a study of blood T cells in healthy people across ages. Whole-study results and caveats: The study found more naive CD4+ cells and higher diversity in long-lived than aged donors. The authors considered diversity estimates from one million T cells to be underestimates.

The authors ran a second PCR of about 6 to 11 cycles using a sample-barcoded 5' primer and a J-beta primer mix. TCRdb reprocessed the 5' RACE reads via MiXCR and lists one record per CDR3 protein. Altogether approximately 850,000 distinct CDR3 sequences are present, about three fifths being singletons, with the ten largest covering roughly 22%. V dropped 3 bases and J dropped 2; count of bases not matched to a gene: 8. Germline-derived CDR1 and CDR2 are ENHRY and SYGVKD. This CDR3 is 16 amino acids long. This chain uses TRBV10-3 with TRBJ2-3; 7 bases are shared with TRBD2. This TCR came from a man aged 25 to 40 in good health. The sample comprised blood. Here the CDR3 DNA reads TGTGCCATCAGTGAAAGGACTAGACGATCCACAGATACGCAGTATTTT. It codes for CAISERTRRSTDTQYF.